The 10 T cell receptor beta chains below all came from one sample that was sequenced in a study of T cell repertoires in cytomegalovirus infection. TCRdb ran MiXCR on the reads and lists one entry per CDR3 protein. The sample includes approximately 770,000 distinct CDR3 sequences, 25% to 35% of them seen just once. Their antigen targets remain unknown. The starting material was cultured CD8+ T cells from PBMCs, obtained from culture after CMV antigen stimulation. These receptors were collected from a human donor in good health (CMV status not recorded). Some clones in this sample may be carry-over from other donors' samples.

The V call is TRBV10-3, the J call TRBJ1-3; D remains ambiguous. The germline V gene has CDR1 ENHRY and CDR2 SYGVKD. V dropped 7 bases and J dropped 1 base, with 14 bases sitting between them. The CDR3 loop spans 15 amino acids. CDR3 DNA sequence: TGTGCCATCAAACCCCGGACCGGTTCTGGAAACACCATATATTTT. This codes for CAIKPRTGSGNTIYF.

This chain joins TRBV27 and TRBJ2-7; the match to TRBD1 covers 8 bases. This CDR3 has 12 amino acids. V gave up 6 bases and J gave up 6 bases; unmatched junction bases: 4. From germline, CDR1 is MNHEY and CDR2 SMNVEV (reference sequence). The CDR3 nucleotides are TGTGCCAGCAGGGCAGGGGGCCGCGAGCAGTACTTC. Amino acids: CASRAGGREQYF.

The rearrangement uses TRBV12-3 or TRBV12-4 and TRBJ1-2, with D unclear. V was cut by 6 bases and J by 3 bases, with 8 bases left in between. The CDR3 has 12 amino acids. The CDR3 DNA follows: TGTGCCAGCAGACATTGGGACTATGGCTACACCTTC. Encoded protein: CASRHWDYGYTF.

This clonotype was counted ten times or more. This chain connects TRBV7-2 to TRBJ2-5, with 8 bases that match TRBD2. V was pared by 2 bases and J by 7 bases, with 18 bases of the junction left unmatched. The CDR3 length is 18 residues. Germline CDR1 reads SGHTA; CDR2 reads FQGNSA. Written as DNA, the CDR3 is TGTGCCAGCAGCTTACGGTTGGCGGCGGGGGGCCCAAGTGGGACCCAGTACTTC. Its protein product is CASSLRLAAGGPSGTQYF.

The rearrangement uses TRBV19 and TRBJ2-3; tentative D call: TRBD2 (6 bases). Trimming stripped 7 bases from V and 0 bases from J, with 14 bases between. CDR3 length: 15 residues. CDR1 is LNHDA, CDR2 SQIVND, per germline (reference sequence). The CDR3 region is CASTMEGASTDTQYF. In DNA form, the CDR3 reads TGTGCCAGTACCATGGAGGGAGCTAGCACAGATACGCAGTATTTT. Filled out from reference TRBV19 and TRBJ2-3, the complete variable domain reads DGGITQSPKYLFRKEGQNVTLSCEQNLNHDAMYWYRQDPGQGLRLIYYSQIVNDFQKGDIAEGYSVSREKKESFPLTVTSAQKNPTAFYLCASTMEGASTDTQYFGPGTRLTVL.

This clonotype was found a few times. In DNA form, the CDR3 reads TGTGCCAGTAGCCCTCTGCCTCCCCCCGAGACCCAGTACTTC. Translating gives CASSPLPPPETQYF. The chain has TRBV19 and TRBJ2-5; no firm D call. Per germline, CDR1 LNHDA and CDR2 SQIVND (reference sequence). The CDR3 runs 14 residues. V dropped 6 bases and J dropped 5 bases, with 16 bases sitting between them.

This clonotype was found many times. This chain links TRBV12-3 or TRBV12-4 with TRBJ2-5; TRBD1 aligns across 8 bases. The length of the CDR3 is 15 residues. V gave up 4 bases and J gave up 3 bases; unmatched junction bases: 7. The CDR3 region is CASSSWDRQKETQYF. CDR3 nucleotides: TGTGCCAGCAGTTCGTGGGACAGGCAGAAAGAGACCCAGTACTTC.

V usage is TRBV6-8 and J usage is TRBJ2-5; 8 nucleotides align to TRBD2. The CDR3 is 19 residues long. Germline V gene lookup returns CDR1 MNHGY and CDR2 SAAAGT. V was clipped by 4 bases and J by 5 bases; unmatched bases: 21. The DNA for the CDR3 is TGTGCCAGCAGTTGGCGGTGCATCCGGGGGGGCCTTTTTTGGGAGACCCAGTACTTC. It yields the protein CASSWRCIRGGLFWETQYF.

This clonotype is labeled medium-sized. The CDR3 sequence is CASTNGLAGVMNTGELFF. The CDR3, as DNA: TGTGCCAGCACCAATGGACTAGCGGGGGTAATGAACACCGGGGAGCTGTTTTTT. The chain links TRBV7-9 to TRBJ2-2; 13 bases are shared with TRBD2. CDR3 size: 18 residues. Trimming took 7 bases from V and 1 from J; bases not matched to a gene: 9. Per the germline V gene, CDR1 is SEHNR and CDR2 is FQNEAQ (reference sequence).

This clonotype was counted at least ten times. The chain joins TRBV7-2 to TRBJ1-6; maybe TRBD1 (5 bases). The CDR3 consists of 16 residues. Between the trimmed V and J ends, which lost 5 bases and 7 bases, there was a span of 18 bases. Germline CDR1 and CDR2: SGHTA and FQGNSA. DNA for the CDR3: TGTGCCAGCAGCCTCGGGACCCTCGCAGGGAATTCACCCCTCCACTTT. Its protein is CASSLGTLAGNSPLHF.